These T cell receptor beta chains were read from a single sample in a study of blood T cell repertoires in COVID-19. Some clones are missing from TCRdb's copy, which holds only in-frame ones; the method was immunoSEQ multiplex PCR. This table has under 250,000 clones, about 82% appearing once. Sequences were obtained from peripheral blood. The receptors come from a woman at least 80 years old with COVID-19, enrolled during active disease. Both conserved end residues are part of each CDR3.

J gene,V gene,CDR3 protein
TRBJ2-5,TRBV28,CASSLLTPETQYF
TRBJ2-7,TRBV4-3,CASSKGDRGMYEQYF
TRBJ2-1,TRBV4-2,CASSQEVGGVSIEQFF
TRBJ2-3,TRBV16,CASSQLAVFSTQYF
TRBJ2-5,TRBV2,CASSEMGLGETQYF
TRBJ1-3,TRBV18,CASSRNRDGNTIYF
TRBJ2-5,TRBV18,CASSVAARETQYF
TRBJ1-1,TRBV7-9,CASSLVAGVITEAFF
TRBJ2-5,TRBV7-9,CASSSATGGRTQYF
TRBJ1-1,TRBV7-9,CASSLDRFGQGVHTEAFF